The 5 T cell receptor beta chains below all came from one sample that was sequenced in a study of post-analysis software for immune sequencing data. Whole-study findings and limits: Four to six TRBV segments were significantly more frequent in patients than in controls. TRBV5-6, TRBV5-1 and TRBV20-1 were among these segments.

Every TCR beta cDNA library bore unique molecular identifiers. TCRdb fed the PCR reads into MiXCR, producing one record per CDR3 protein. This sample has over 700,000 distinct CDR3 sequences, with about 27% found just once. Their antigens are not known. The specimen sequenced was blood. Receptor source: a girl between 5 and 17 years old with multiple sclerosis.

This clonotype was counted only a few times. The chain recombines TRBV12-3 or TRBV12-4 with TRBJ1-5, with D possibly matching TRBD1 (5 bases). This CDR3 spans 17 amino acids. Trimming pared 5 bases from V and 0 bases from J, leaving 17 bases between. The CDR3 sequence: CASSPRTTGNSNQPQHF. The CDR3 coding sequence is TGTGCCAGCAGTCCCCGGACAACGGGAAATAGCAATCAGCCCCAGCATTTT.

This chain joins TRBV29-1 and TRBJ1-3; TRBD1 matches at 8 bases. This CDR3 has 16 amino acids. CDR1 is SQVTM and CDR2 is ANQGSEA in the germline V gene. Trimming cost V 0 bases and J 8 bases; bases outside gene matches: 12. The CDR3 DNA reads as TGCAGCGTTGAAGAGCGGGGGACAGGTCCAGGGTACACCATATATTTT. It yields the protein CSVEERGTGPGYTIYF. Full variable domain (outside the CDR3, taken from reference TRBV29-1 and TRBJ1-3): SAVISQKPSRDICQRGTSLTIQCQVDSQVTMMFWYRQQPGQSLTLIATANQGSEATYESGFVIDKFPISRPNLTFSTLTVSNMSPEDSSIYLCSVEERGTGPGYTIYFGEGSWLTVV.

The chain couples TRBV20-1 to TRBJ2-3; 8 bases match TRBD2. The V gene end was trimmed by 4 bases and the J gene end by 3 bases; junction bases not matched to a gene: 15. Germline-derived CDR1 and CDR2 are DFQATT and SNEGSKA (reference sequence). The CDR3 is 17 amino acids. The CDR3 loop reads CSANRGLAGRATDTQYF. In DNA form, the CDR3 reads TGCAGTGCTAACCGCGGACTAGCAGGGAGGGCAACAGATACGCAGTATTTT.

The CDR3 spells CASSTSQGNGYTF. CDR3 in DNA: TGCGCCAGCAGCACTTCACAGGGGAATGGCTACACCTTC. The chain is built from TRBV5-1 and TRBJ1-2, with TRBD1 matching over 7 bases. Germline V gives CDR1 SGHRS, CDR2 YFSETQ. Trimming removed 4 bases from V and 6 bases from J; junction bases left unmatched: 6. The length of the CDR3 is 13 residues.

The chain uses TRBV3-1 and TRBJ2-2; D not resolved. CDR1 LGHDT and CDR2 YNNKEL come from the germline V gene (reference sequence). Trimming removed 3 bases at V and 9 bases at J, with 14 bases between. CDR3 size: 14 residues. The chain's CDR3 is CASSQLESPRELFF. CDR3 in DNA: TGTGCCAGCAGCCAGTTAGAATCCCCGCGGGAGCTGTTTTTT. Together with reference TRBV3-1 and TRBJ2-2, the CDR3 gives the full variable domain: DTAVSQTPKYLVTQMGNDKSIKCEQNLGHDTMYWYKQDSKKFLKIMFSYNNKELIINETVPNRFSPKSPDKAHLNLHINSLELGDSAVYFCASSQLESPRELFFGEGSRLTVL.